This record looks at one TCR beta chain sequence and its context. There are many counts of this clonotype. The clone's antigen remains unknown. Base qualities are not at hand, and no much larger clone is one base apart. Amplification of TCR beta CDR3 regions was carried out from RNA transcripts. A first-round RT-PCR of the TCR CDR3 used the HTBI primer set with the Qiagen OneStep RT-PCR kit. Libraries were constructed in a second round of multiplex PCR, after which size selection and purification were performed. Libraries were sequenced paired-end with 100 bp reads on an Illumina HiSeq2000. Under the source paper's analysis protocol: Raw data were processed with SOAPnuke, discarding reads with adapters, uncalled bases, mean Phred below 15, or no exact constant-primer or identifier match. COPE v1.2.5 was used to merge the high-quality paired reads, and each unique nucleotide sequence was defined as a clonotype. MiTCR v1.1 was used to align the clonotypes against IMGT TRBV, TRBD and TRBJ reference segments. Only V-J combinations with frequency above 0.0001, covering 99.2% of repertoires, were analysed. A TCS score was defined as the ratio of F50 (clonal expansion) to E x V (chaos), with BLOSUM62-based TCRdist applied between CDR3 peptides within each V-J. Welch's t-statistics and random forest reduced several hundred V-J features to about 13, which were used in a naive Bayes classifier (R e1071). Through fastp at Q25 and MiXCR, TCRdb rebuilt clones from the public reads, retaining in-frame beta chains. Entries are consolidated by CDR3 protein sequence, retaining the most common genes and DNA. The V and J calls and clone size are TCRdb's, not the authors'. The sample contains roughly 500,000 distinct CDR3 sequences, approximately 13% of them found a single time. Clones ranked in the top ten supply roughly 5.7% of the sample.

This specimen comes from a study of T cells in Graves' hyperthyroidism and ophthalmopathy (dated by TCRdb to about 2019). Background on the whole study: Peripheral blood was collected at initial diagnosis, before any treatment. TCR V-J signatures able to tell the groups apart were searched for in a discovery cohort of some 97 patients, of whom under 45 had Graves' ophthalmopathy and 57 had stable Graves' hyperthyroidism. Whether ophthalmopathy could be predicted prospectively was tested in an independent validation cohort made up of roughly 19 hyperthyroidism patients plus 17 patients who later progressed to ophthalmopathy. The roughly 100 discovery patients were divided at random into training and test sets in a 7:3 ratio. Thyroid tissue and blood T-cell repertoires from more than 5 Graves' hyperthyroidism patients were also compared in the study. Once sampling was done, hyperthyroidism patients were given methimazole at a starting dose of 30 mg daily, whereas ophthalmopathy patients were given high-dose intravenous methylprednisolone. The paper reports TCR Vbeta CDR3 sequencing of approximately 140 peripheral blood samples: around 45 ophthalmopathy, some 80 hyperthyroidism and around 17 progressor patients. Overall results and qualifications from the work: Ophthalmopathy was separated from stable hyperthyroidism by a 13 V-J signature model, with 85% to 90% sensitivity and approximately 81% specificity obtained in cross-validation and 80%/75% obtained in testing. No statistical method was used to set the sample size in advance, and investigators knew the group allocation. During validation, the model predicted progression to ophthalmopathy a median of around 7 months ahead of onset, with 70.59% sensitivity and roughly 75% specificity. Most expanded thyroid clonotypes (frequency above 0.001) were also detected in blood, a finding suggesting that blood repertoires may reflect thyroid immune responses.

The germline V gene yields SNHLY for CDR1 and FYNNEI for CDR2. The CDR3 covers 17 residues, taking in both the cysteine and the phenylalanine. Just the 51-base CDR3 DNA is kept, in frame starting at base 1. V lost 6 bases and J lost 2 bases, and the count of bases not matched to a germline gene is 8. Hyperthyroidism patients were newly diagnosed, had a disease duration of under 2 months, and were aged 18 to 65 years. The study excluded patients with uncontrolled infections, other autoimmune diseases, pregnancy or lactation. Diagnoses were based on clinical symptoms, serum thyroxine and TRAb, thyroid ultrasound and orbital computed tomography. Blood from progressor patients was collected at the time of first diagnosis with hyperthyroidism, before any ophthalmopathy symptoms had appeared. Ficoll-Paque density gradient centrifugation was used to isolate PBMCs from around 10 ml of fresh peripheral blood. Patients classed as progressors first received a Graves' hyperthyroidism diagnosis and then went on to develop ophthalmopathy during follow-up. Total RNA was extracted with Trizol reagent, and quality was checked on an Agilent 2100 Bioanalyzer.

The clonotype originates from a woman aged 25 to 45 with Graves' hyperthyroidism that later progressed to Graves' ophthalmopathy. This receptor chain uses TRBV2 and TRBJ2-6; 9 bases in the middle match TRBD2. The sample comprised blood. The CDR3 region: CASSPGTSTAGANVLTF. The nucleotides read TGTGCCAGCAGCCCCGGGACTAGCACTGCTGGGGCCAACGTCCTGACTTTC.